This T cell receptor beta chain was recovered during a study of cytomegalovirus exposure and HLA in healthy donors. Amplification used 60 Vbeta primers and 13 Jbeta primers. Profiling relied on immunoSEQ multiplex PCR, and the TCRdb table lists in-frame clones only, not all of them. Altogether 140,000 or so clones are present, 68% being singletons, with the ten largest covering around 4.2%. This clone was observed a single time. The CDR3 spans 13 residues. Per the germline V gene, CDR1 is MNHEY and CDR2 is SVGAGI. Trimming shortened V by 1 base and J by 2 bases, and 5 bases separated the two germline ends.

The V and J genes are TRBV6-5 and TRBJ1-2; D gene ambiguous. This receptor was taken from a man aged 55 to 70 in good health and CMV-seronegative. Source material: PBMCs. CDR3 sequence reads: CASSYYSNYGYTF. CDR3 nucleotide sequence: TGTGCCAGCAGTTACTACAGCAACTATGGCTACACCTTC.